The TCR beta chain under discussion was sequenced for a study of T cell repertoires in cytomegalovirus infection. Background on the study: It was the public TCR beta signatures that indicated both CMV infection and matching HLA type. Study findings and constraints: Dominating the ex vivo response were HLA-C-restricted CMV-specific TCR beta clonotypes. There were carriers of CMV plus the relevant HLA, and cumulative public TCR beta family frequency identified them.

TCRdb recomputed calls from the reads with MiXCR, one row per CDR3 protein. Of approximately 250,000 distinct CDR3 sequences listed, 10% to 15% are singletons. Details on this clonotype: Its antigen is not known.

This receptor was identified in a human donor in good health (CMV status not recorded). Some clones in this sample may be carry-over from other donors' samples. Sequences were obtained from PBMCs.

CDR3 sequence (DNA): TGTGCCAGTAGTCCCGACAGGGAGGGAGGCTACACCTTC. Amino acids: CASSPDREGGYTF. The chain employs TRBV19 and TRBJ1-2; 7 bases align to TRBD1. Germline V gene data show CDR1 as LNHDA and CDR2 as SQIVND (reference sequence). V lost 5 bases and J lost 8; bases outside the gene matches: 8. CDR3 length: 13 residues.